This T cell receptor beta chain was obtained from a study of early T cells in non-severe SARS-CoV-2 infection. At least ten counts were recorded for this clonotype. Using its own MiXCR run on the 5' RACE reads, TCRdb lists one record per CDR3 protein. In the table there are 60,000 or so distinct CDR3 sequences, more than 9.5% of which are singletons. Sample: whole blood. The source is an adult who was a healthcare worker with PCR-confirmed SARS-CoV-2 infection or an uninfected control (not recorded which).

CDR3 residues: CASGTDGLNYGYTF. The CDR3 region has the DNA TGTGCTAGTGGTACAGACGGACTTAACTATGGCTACACCTTC. The V call is TRBV12-5, the J call TRBJ1-2, with D unresolved. Trimming pared 5 bases from V and 1 base from J, leaving 11 bases between. CDR1 is LGHNT, CDR2 FRNRAP, per germline. CDR3 length: 14 amino acids.